This TCR beta chain is drawn from a study of identical twins. Study conclusions and caveats: Analyses based on zero insertions could be partly confounded by invariant MAIT and iNKT cells. There was an excess of low generation probability in the out-of-frame alpha sequences that twins shared. Abundant beta clonotypes from cord blood had fewer insertions, unlike memory repertoires, which showed none.

With 8 bases clipped from V and 0 bases from J, the junction kept 10 bases outside the gene matches. CDR1 and CDR2 (germline): MNHEY, SVGEGT. The CDR3 sequence is 16 residues long. The cDNA had a unique molecular identifier and a template-switch universal primer site. TCRdb reanalysed the 5' RACE reads using MiXCR and keeps one entry per CDR3 protein. Found here are under 350,000 distinct CDR3 sequences, just under 9.5% of them singletons; the top ten hold around 7.1%. In the case of this clonotype: No antigen is known for it.

The sample was also reused in another study, on yellow fever vaccine responses in identical twins.

The V call is TRBV6-2 or TRBV6-3, the J call TRBJ2-1; 7 positions agree with TRBD2. This clonotype originated in a woman aged 18-30 years in good health. The specimen sequenced was CD8+ T cells sorted from blood. In DNA form, the CDR3 reads TGTGCCAGCCAAGAGGGACTATCGAGCTCCTACAATGAGCAGTTCTTC. Translated: CASQEGLSSSYNEQFF.